These T cell receptor beta chains were read from a single sample in a study of OX40 agonist ivuxolimab in advanced cancers. This table comes from immunoSEQ multiplex PCR, and its TCRdb copy is limited to in-frame clones, with some not included. The sample holds 55,000 to 80,000 clones; 81% are singletons and the top ten take approximately 1%. This specimen was CD4+ or CD8+ T cells sorted from blood, taken in a trial of the OX40 agonist ivuxolimab. The source is an adult with an advanced solid tumor such as melanoma, head and neck, liver or kidney cancer. Each CDR3 is given with its conserved first and last residue. The order of the fields is clone size, J gene, D gene, V gene, CDR3 length, CDR3 protein, CDR3 DNA. The D gene is left open where the match is weak. The listing skips clone size in some rows; elsewhere it reads once, few, many or a size class.

-	TRBJ1-2	-	TRBV19	14	CASSIPGTDYGYTF	TGTGCCAGTAGTATACCGGGGACCGATTATGGCTACACCTTC
-	TRBJ2-5	TRBD1	TRBV2	14	CASSPRTGIGTQYF	TGTGCCAGCAGTCCTCGGACAGGGATAGGGACCCAGTACTTC
-	TRBJ2-7	-	TRBV7-9	14	CASSLTGAKNEQYF	TGTGCCAGCAGCTTAACCGGGGCCAAGAACGAGCAGTACTTC
few	TRBJ1-3	-	TRBV5-1	17	CASSFTGSVNGGNTIYF	TGCGCCAGCAGCTTTACAGGGTCGGTAAACGGTGGAAACACCATATATTTT
once	TRBJ2-2	TRBD2	TRBV9	17	CASSSRLAGGNTGELFF	TGTGCCAGCAGCTCCCGGTTAGCGGGGGGGAACACCGGGGAGCTGTTTTTT
-	TRBJ1-5	-	TRBV4-1	16	CASSQDPGVGNQPQHF	TGCGCCAGCAGCCAAGATCCGGGGGTTGGAAATCAGCCCCAGCATTTT
-	TRBJ2-1	-	TRBV19	14	CASSITDSHNEQFF	TGTGCCAGTAGTATAACGGACAGCCACAATGAGCAGTTCTTC
-	TRBJ1-1	-	TRBV4-1	17	CASSQTFAGRMNTEAFF	TGCGCCAGCAGCCAAACTTTTGCCGGCCGCATGAACACTGAAGCTTTCTTT
-	TRBJ2-7	TRBD2	TRBV11-1	15	CASSRSGTHSYEQYF	TGTGCCAGCAGCCGTAGCGGGACACACTCCTACGAGCAGTACTTC
-	TRBJ2-7	-	TRBV7-2	14	CASSWDPSSYEQYF	TGTGCCAGCAGTTGGGATCCTTCCTCCTACGAGCAGTACTTC
-	TRBJ1-1	-	TRBV7-2	13	CASSSGAGTEAFF	TGTGCCAGCAGCTCCGGGGCTGGCACTGAAGCTTTCTTT
once	TRBJ1-3	-	TRBV2	12	CASTASGNTIYF	TGTGCCAGCACGGCATCCGGAAACACCATATATTTT
-	TRBJ2-5	TRBD2	TRBV5-4	15	CASSWETSGEQTQYF	TGTGCCAGCAGCTGGGAGACTAGCGGGGAACAGACCCAGTACTTC
few	TRBJ2-5	-	TRBV19	16	CASDPLPMMGEETQYF	TGTGCCAGTGATCCTCTTCCTATGATGGGGGAAGAGACCCAGTACTTC
-	TRBJ2-3	TRBD2	TRBV4-2	20	CASSQDPSGASSISTDTQYF	TGTGCCAGCAGCCAAGATCCTAGCGGGGCTTCCTCCATAAGCACAGATACGCAGTATTTT
-	TRBJ1-5	-	TRBV5-5	16	CASSSFGDISNQPQHF	TGTGCCAGCAGCTCCTTTGGCGACATCTCCAATCAGCCCCAGCATTTT
-	TRBJ2-3	-	TRBV6-1	13	CASSESGPYTQYF	TGTGCCAGCAGCGAGTCTGGGCCCTATACGCAGTATTTT
-	TRBJ2-1	-	TRBV4-3	14	CASSQDRLADEQFF	TGCGCCAGCAGCCAAGATAGGCTAGCTGATGAGCAGTTCTTC
once	TRBJ2-2	TRBD2	TRBV9	12	CASSVREGQLFF	TGTGCCAGCAGCGTGAGGGAGGGGCAGCTGTTTTTT
few	TRBJ2-3	-	TRBV6-5	13	CASRSGTADTQYF	TGTGCCAGCAGATCGGGTACGGCAGATACGCAGTATTTT
-	TRBJ1-2	-	TRBV5-1	14	CASSLVRGGHGYTF	TGCGCCAGCAGCTTGGTACGAGGGGGGCATGGCTACACCTTC
-	TRBJ2-7	-	TRBV7-2	14	CASSPDRGLYEQYF	TGTGCCAGCAGCCCCGATCGGGGACTCTACGAGCAGTACTTC
many	TRBJ1-1	-	TRBV11-3	14	CASSVSQQGTEAFF	TGTGCCAGCAGCGTTAGTCAGCAAGGGACTGAAGCTTTCTTT
-	TRBJ1-1	TRBD1	TRBV6-1	14	CASRVKGAKSEAFF	TGTGCCAGCAGGGTAAAGGGGGCGAAGTCTGAAGCTTTCTTT
-	TRBJ1-5	-	TRBV6-6	16	CASSYPTGLSNQPQHF	TGTGCCAGCAGTTACCCGACGGGGCTAAGCAATCAGCCCCAGCATTTT
-	TRBJ2-5	TRBD1	TRBV30	15	CAWNAPGTVQETQYF	TGTGCCTGGAATGCCCCCGGGACAGTCCAAGAGACCCAGTACTTC
-	TRBJ1-3	TRBD1	TRBV5-6	15	CASSADREALDTIYF	TGTGCCAGCAGCGCCGACAGGGAGGCTCTGGACACCATATATTTT
-	TRBJ1-2	TRBD1	TRBV7-2	14	CASSPGQGAYGYTF	TGTGCCAGCAGCCCCGGACAGGGGGCCTATGGCTACACCTTC
-	TRBJ1-3	-	TRBV6-1	15	CASSEQGNSGNTIYF	TGTGCCAGCAGTGAACAGGGTAACTCTGGAAACACCATATATTTT
-	TRBJ1-5	-	TRBV19	15	CASSGENYSNQPQHF	TGTGCCAGTAGTGGGGAAAATTATAGCAATCAGCCCCAGCATTTT
-	TRBJ2-1	TRBD2	TRBV7-3	15	CASSRRLAGDNEQFF	TGTGCCAGCAGCCGAAGACTAGCGGGGGACAATGAGCAGTTCTTC
-	TRBJ2-7	-	TRBV7-2	15	CASSLEMAGTYEQYF	TGTGCCAGCAGCTTAGAGATGGCAGGGACCTACGAGCAGTACTTC
few	TRBJ1-3	-	TRBV4-3	15	CASSQVGGLGNTIYF	TGCGCCAGCAGCCAAGTGGGGGGGCTGGGAAACACCATATATTTT
-	TRBJ1-3	-	TRBV30	14	CALKEPDSGNTIYF	TGTGCTCTAAAGGAGCCCGACTCTGGAAACACCATATATTTT
-	TRBJ2-1	-	TRBV4-2	13	CASSQSVGNEQFF	TGTGCCAGCAGCCAGTCAGTGGGAAATGAGCAGTTCTTC
once	TRBJ1-5	-	TRBV28	15	CASSGPSHSNQPQHF	TGTGCCAGCAGCGGACCGAGCCATAGCAATCAGCCCCAGCATTTT
-	TRBJ1-5	-	TRBV2	15	CASTSGGVRNQPQHF	TGTGCCAGCACTTCGGGGGGGGTACGCAATCAGCCCCAGCATTTT
-	TRBJ2-3	-	TRBV7-9	14	CASGVGGITDTQYF	TGTGCCAGCGGCGTGGGGGGCATCACAGATACGCAGTATTTT
-	TRBJ2-2	-	TRBV4-2	16	CASSQDGRADTGELFF	TGTGCCAGCAGCCAAGATGGCAGGGCCGACACCGGGGAGCTGTTTTTT
-	TRBJ1-1	-	TRBV6-6	14	CASSPGELGTEAFF	TGTGCCAGCAGCCCAGGGGAATTAGGGACTGAAGCTTTCTTT
-	TRBJ2-3	TRBD1	TRBV5-1	19	CASSVKGIGAQGITDTQYF	TGCGCCAGCAGCGTCAAGGGGATTGGAGCACAGGGGATCACAGATACGCAGTATTTT
-	TRBJ1-1	-	TRBV7-6	16	CASSLAGGRMNTEAFF	TGTGCCAGCAGCTTAGCGGGGGGGAGGATGAACACTGAAGCTTTCTTT
-	TRBJ2-7	TRBD2	TRBV27	16	CASTSSGGYYSYEQYF	TGTGCCAGCACCTCTAGCGGGGGTTACTACTCCTACGAGCAGTACTTC
-	TRBJ2-5	-	TRBV2	12	CASSYSWETQYF	TGTGCCAGCAGTTACTCTTGGGAGACCCAGTACTTC
once	TRBJ1-4	-	TRBV15	14	CATSRGMGKEKLFF	TGTGCCACCAGCAGAGGAATGGGAAAAGAAAAACTGTTTTTT
-	TRBJ2-1	TRBD2	TRBV30	12	CAWSDSSGVGFF	TGTGCCTGGAGTGATTCTAGCGGGGTTGGATTCTTC
-	TRBJ2-7	-	TRBV9	14	CASSVDRSSGEQYF	TGTGCCAGCAGCGTAGACAGGTCCAGTGGCGAGCAGTACTTC
few	TRBJ1-5	TRBD1	TRBV19	16	CASSPLDRGLNQPQHF	TGTGCCAGTAGTCCCTTGGACAGGGGGTTAAATCAGCCCCAGCATTTT
-	TRBJ2-3	-	TRBV5-4	15	CASSLAGVRKDTQYF	TGTGCCAGCAGCTTGGCGGGCGTAAGGAAAGATACGCAGTATTTT
-	TRBJ2-2	TRBD2	TRBV6-1	18	CASSVGGLAGANTGELFF	TGTGCCAGCAGTGTGGGGGGACTAGCGGGGGCGAACACCGGGGAGCTGTTTTTT
-	TRBJ1-1	TRBD1	TRBV6-5	15	CASSKRTGGAVRAFF	TGTGCCAGCAGTAAGCGGACAGGGGGCGCGGTGAGGGCTTTCTTT
-	TRBJ1-2	-	TRBV6-1	15	CASSEDLGKVYGYTF	TGTGCCAGCAGTGAAGATCTAGGGAAGGTCTATGGCTACACCTTC
-	TRBJ1-1	-	TRBV4-2	18	CASSQAQRWGRGDTEAFF	TGTGCCAGCAGCCAAGCCCAAAGGTGGGGGCGCGGGGACACTGAAGCTTTCTTT